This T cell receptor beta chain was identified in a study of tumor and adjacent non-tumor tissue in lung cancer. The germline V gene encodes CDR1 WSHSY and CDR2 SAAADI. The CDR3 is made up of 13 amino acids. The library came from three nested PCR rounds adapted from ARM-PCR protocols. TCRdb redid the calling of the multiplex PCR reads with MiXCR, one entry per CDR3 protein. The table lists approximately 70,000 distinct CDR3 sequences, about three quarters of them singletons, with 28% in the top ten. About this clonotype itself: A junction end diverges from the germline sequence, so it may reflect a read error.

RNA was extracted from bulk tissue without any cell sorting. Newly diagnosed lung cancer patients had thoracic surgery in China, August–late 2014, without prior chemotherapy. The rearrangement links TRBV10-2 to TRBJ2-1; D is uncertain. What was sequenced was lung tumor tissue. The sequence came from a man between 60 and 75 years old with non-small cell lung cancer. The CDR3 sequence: CASSRSSYNEQIF. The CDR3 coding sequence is TGTGCCAGCAGCCGGAGCTCCTACAATGAGCAGATCTTC.